Included here is one T cell receptor beta chain sequence, with context. Sequenced by immunoSEQ multiplex PCR; TCRdb stores in-frame clones only, minus some. In the table there are 150,000 to 250,000 clones, roughly 82% of which are singletons. These data originate in a study of blood T cell repertoires in COVID-19. Overall study context: T cells, B-cell-depleted T cells, or PBMCs supplied cDNA or gDNA.

The V and J ends lost 1 base and 4 bases, in that order; junction bases with no gene match: 3. From germline, CDR1 is LGHNA and CDR2 YSLEER. This CDR3 spans 14 amino acids. Ages ranged from about 18 to 89 years, with residence in 24 US areas. Membership in each cohort depended on participant-reported clinical history. Recovered status in Cohort 3 required two negative PCRs, clearance, or symptom resolution. The chain has TRBV4-3 and TRBJ1-1, with TRBD1 matching over 7 bases. Sequenced sample: PBMCs or T cells enriched from blood (not recorded which). The sequence derives from a man aged 40-49 years who had recovered from COVID-19. The CDR3 DNA reads as TGCGCCAGCAGCCAAGCGGACAGGTTCACTGAAGCTTTCTTT. Translation gives CASSQADRFTEAFF.